The clone carrying this TCR beta chain was detected many times. The record originates from a study of human T cells and chemical hapten exposure. Single cDNA molecules in the library carried unique molecular identifiers attached during preparation. TCRdb redid the calling of the RACE reads with MiXCR, one entry per CDR3 protein. The sample holds more than 95,000 distinct CDR3 sequences, about 12% seen once. Documented time point: patch test 1, 2 weeks after DPC sensitization. The treatment here: therapeutic diphenylcyclopropenone sensitization with weekly scalp DPC. Germline-derived CDR1 and CDR2 are MNHEY and SVGEGT. V lost 5 bases to trimming and J lost 2 bases, with 6 bases between them. The CDR3 is 12 amino acids.

V and J are TRBV6-2 or TRBV6-3 and TRBJ2-5; D is unresolved. The clonotype originates from a woman aged 50 to 60 with alopecia areata. Some clones in this sample may be carry-over from other donors' samples. The starting material was whole blood, obtained in connection with sensitization to the hapten diphenylcyclopropenone (DPC). The CDR3 spells CASSNGQETQYF. The CDR3 DNA reads as TGTGCCAGCAGTAACGGTCAAGAGACCCAGTACTTC.